This entry concerns a single TCR beta chain. Its antigen is unidentified. The germline CDR1 and CDR2 sequences are SGHTS and YDEGEE. The CDR3 is made up of 14 amino acids. V was pared by 9 bases and J by 7 bases, with 19 bases between. This sample was taken from a study of cytomegalovirus exposure and HLA in healthy donors. Study-level background: Genotyping of 300 to 450 donors showed that about 83% belonged to the Caucasian-associated ancestry cluster. Study-wide results and limits: A later analysis reportedly found fewer N-insertions in an Asian-associated ancestry cluster than the roughly 670-donor mean. Presence/absence analyses assumed roughly uniform sequencing depth across donors.

This PCR relied on a set of 60 Vbeta primers and 13 Jbeta primers. The data were produced by immunoSEQ multiplex PCR, yet TCRdb's version contains in-frame clones alone and is incomplete. The repertoire holds around 90,000 clones, about two thirds seen once, with over 2% in the top ten. Sequencing was performed on PBMCs. This TCR derives from a human donor in good health. The chain joins TRBV5-8 to TRBJ1-4; D is unclear. In DNA form, the CDR3 reads TGTGCCACCACCGGGTCCGCGAGGCTTGAAAAACTGTTTTTT. Its protein product is CATTGSARLEKLFF.